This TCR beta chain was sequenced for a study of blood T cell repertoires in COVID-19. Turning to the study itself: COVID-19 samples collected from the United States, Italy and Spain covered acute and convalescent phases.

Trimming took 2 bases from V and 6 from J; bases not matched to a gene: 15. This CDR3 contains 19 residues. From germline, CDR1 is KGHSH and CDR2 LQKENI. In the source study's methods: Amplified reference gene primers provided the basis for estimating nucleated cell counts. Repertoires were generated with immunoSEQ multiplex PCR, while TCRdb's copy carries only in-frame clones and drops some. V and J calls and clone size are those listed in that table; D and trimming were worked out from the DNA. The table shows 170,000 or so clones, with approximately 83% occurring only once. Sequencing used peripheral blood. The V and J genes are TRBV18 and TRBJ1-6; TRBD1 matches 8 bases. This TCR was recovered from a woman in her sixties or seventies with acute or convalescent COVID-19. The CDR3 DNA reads TGTGCCAGCTCACCAATTCCCGGCAGGGGGCGCCCCTTTAATTCACCCCTCCACTTT. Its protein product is CASSPIPGRGRPFNSPLHF. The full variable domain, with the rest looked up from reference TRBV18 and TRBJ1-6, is NAGVMQNPRHLVRRRGQEARLRCSPMKGHSHVYWYRQLPEEGLKFMVYLQKENIIDESGMPKERFSAEFPKEGPSILRIQQVVRGDSAAYFCASSPIPGRGRPFNSPLHFGNGTRLTVT.